This TCR beta chain was documented in a study of control samples from healthy donors and cancer patients. This CDR3 comprises 16 residues. Germline CDR1 is MDHEN and CDR2 is SYDVKM. V was shortened by 2 bases and J by 4 bases, with 16 bases between the two germline ends. Using immunoSEQ multiplex PCR, the repertoire was profiled, and TCRdb retains in-frame clones only, with some absent. The sample holds approximately 70,000 clones, more than 75% seen once. This clonotype originated in a man aged 45-60 years in good health. Sequencing was performed on blood. V usage is TRBV28 and J usage is TRBJ2-3; weak D call: TRBD1 (5 bases). The CDR3 is CASSLLRRVNADTQYF. The CDR3 nucleotides read TGTGCCAGCAGTTTACTCCGCAGGGTCAACGCAGATACGCAGTATTTT.